These T cell receptor beta chains were read from a single sample in a study of PD-L1 blockade in urothelial cancer. The repertoire was sequenced with immunoSEQ multiplex PCR; TCRdb's copy has only in-frame clones and lacks some. The data show 35,000 to 45,000 clones, 81% seen once. The sequencing used PBMCs, collected around atezolizumab (anti-PD-L1) treatment. Source of these receptors: a man between 70 and 80 years old with urothelial cancer. Each CDR3 is given with its conserved first and last residue. Fields, in order: D gene, clone size, J gene, V gene, CDR3 DNA, CDR3 protein. The D gene is left open where the match is weak. Size values are once, few and many counts, or a class for expanded clones, and some rows have none.

D gene: NA
clone size: once
J gene: TRBJ1-1
V gene: TRBV5-1
CDR3 DNA: TGCGCCAGCAGCTTGTATGGGGCCGAGGTGGGGACTGAAGCTTTCTTT
CDR3 protein: CASSLYGAEVGTEAFF

D gene: NA
clone size: NA
J gene: TRBJ2-1
V gene: TRBV7-9
CDR3 DNA: TGTGCCAGCACCCTAGCGGAGGGGGCACTCCAGAGCTCCTACAATGAGCAGTTCTTC
CDR3 protein: CASTLAEGALQSSYNEQFF

D gene: NA
clone size: few
J gene: TRBJ2-7
V gene: TRBV6-1
CDR3 DNA: TGTGCCAGCCCCCCTAAGGGGATTATGGACTACGAGCAGTACTTC
CDR3 protein: CASPPKGIMDYEQYF

D gene: NA
clone size: NA
J gene: TRBJ2-5
V gene: TRBV29-1
CDR3 DNA: TGCAGCGTTGCCCCCAGGGCATTTCAAGAGACCCAGTACTTC
CDR3 protein: CSVAPRAFQETQYF

D gene: TRBD1
clone size: NA
J gene: TRBJ1-3
V gene: TRBV13
CDR3 DNA: TGTGCCAGCAGCTCAACTGTGGACAGGGGAAGAAACACCATATATTTT
CDR3 protein: CASSSTVDRGRNTIYF

D gene: TRBD1
clone size: NA
J gene: TRBJ2-1
V gene: TRBV6-4
CDR3 DNA: TGTGCCAGCGGATCCGGGACAGGGGGCAATGAGCAGTTCTTC
CDR3 protein: CASGSGTGGNEQFF

D gene: NA
clone size: NA
J gene: TRBJ2-3
V gene: TRBV27
CDR3 DNA: TGTGCCAGCAGTCCGACAAGCGGTTCGGGGACAGATACGCAGTATTTT
CDR3 protein: CASSPTSGSGTDTQYF

D gene: NA
clone size: NA
J gene: TRBJ1-3
V gene: TRBV9
CDR3 DNA: TGTGCCAGCAGCGCGGAGGAACAGGGCTTGTGGGGAAACACCATATATTTT
CDR3 protein: CASSAEEQGLWGNTIYF

D gene: TRBD2
clone size: NA
J gene: TRBJ2-7
V gene: TRBV5-4
CDR3 DNA: TGTGCCAGCAGACGAACTAGCGGGGACGAGCAGTACTTC
CDR3 protein: CASRRTSGDEQYF

D gene: TRBD1
clone size: few
J gene: TRBJ1-2
V gene: TRBV28
CDR3 DNA: TGTGCCAGCAGTTTACCATGGACAGGGGGTAACTATGGCTACACCTTC
CDR3 protein: CASSLPWTGGNYGYTF

D gene: NA
clone size: NA
J gene: TRBJ2-1
V gene: TRBV5-4
CDR3 DNA: TGTGCCAGCAGCTTGGCTAGCGTTTTACCCTACAATGAGCAGTTCTTC
CDR3 protein: CASSLASVLPYNEQFF

D gene: NA
clone size: NA
J gene: TRBJ2-7
V gene: TRBV4-2
CDR3 DNA: TGTGCCAGCAGCCAAGAGTCCCAAGTCCGGTACGAGCAGTACTTC
CDR3 protein: CASSQESQVRYEQYF

D gene: NA
clone size: NA
J gene: TRBJ2-7
V gene: TRBV5-5
CDR3 DNA: TGTGCCAGCAGCCCTAGGGGCAAGCCATCCTACGAGCAGTACTTC
CDR3 protein: CASSPRGKPSYEQYF